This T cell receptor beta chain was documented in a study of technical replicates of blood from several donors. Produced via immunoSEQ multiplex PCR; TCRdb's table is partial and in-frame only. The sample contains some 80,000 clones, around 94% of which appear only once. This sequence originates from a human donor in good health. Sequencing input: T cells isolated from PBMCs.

CDR3 bases: TGTGCCAGCAGCGTAGGGGCAGGGGAAGGGCAAGAGACCCAGTACTTC. Protein: CASSVGAGEGQETQYF. The chain uses TRBV9 and TRBJ2-5; maybe TRBD1 (6 bases). This CDR3 region has 16 residues. Deletions cut 0 bases from V and 2 bases from J, with 14 bases between. CDR1 SGDLS and CDR2 YYNGEE come from the germline V gene.